This T cell receptor beta chain was recorded in a study of CD8 T cells in Susac syndrome. In germline, CDR1 is SEHNR, CDR2 FQNEAQ (reference sequence). This CDR3 comprises 17 residues. With V trimmed by 2 bases and J by 9 bases, 13 bases remained unmatched. CD8+ and CD4+ T cells circulating in blood were sequenced for TCR beta. Roughly 0.45 to 1 ug RNA was reverse transcribed with random hexamers. TCRdb re-called the immunoSEQ multiplex PCR reads with MiXCR, one entry per CDR3 protein. The repertoire has over 100,000 distinct CDR3 sequences, around nine tenths of them found once; the top ten carry more than 0.13%.

This clonotype was sampled from a human donor in good health. The genes are TRBV7-9 and TRBJ2-1; 10 nucleotides agree with TRBD2. Source material: CD4+ T cells from PBMCs. In nucleotides, the CDR3 is TGTGCCAGCAGCTTACGGTCTAGCGGGGGCCACCGCCGTGAGCAGTTCTTC. This gives the protein CASSLRSSGGHRREQFF. Drawing the rest from reference TRBV7-9 and TRBJ2-1, the complete variable domain is DTGVSQNPRHKITKRGQNVTFRCDPISEHNRLYWYRQTLGQGPEFLTYFQNEAQLEKSRLLSDRFSAERPKGSFSTLEIQRTEQGDSAMYLCASSLRSSGGHRREQFFGPGTRLTVL.